The 31 T cell receptor beta chains listed next were all sequenced from one sample in a study of T cells expressing NK-cell markers. TCRdb reprocessed the 5' RACE reads, with one entry per CDR3 protein and no DNA. The sample has some 460,000 distinct CDR3 sequences. Sequencing used blood T cells: a sorted CD56 or NKG2C T cell subset, CD4+ or CD8+ T cells, or bulk PBMC T cells (not recorded which). These receptors all come from a woman aged 45-59 years in good health.

The rearrangement uses TRBV11-2 and TRBJ1-1; without DNA, the TCRdb call of TRBD1 cannot be checked. The CDR3 spans 16 residues. Germline assignment: CDR1 SGHAT and CDR2 FQNNGV. The CDR3 loop reads CASSFQGGLLNTEAFF.

V is TRBV4-2 and J is TRBJ2-1; TCRdb indicates TRBD1, and absent DNA this call remains unverified. Germline loops: CDR1 LGHNA, CDR2 YNFKEQ. The CDR3 runs 15 residues. CDR3 amino acids: CARPEGGRSYNEQFF.

This chain links TRBV5-1 with TRBJ2-6; checking the TCRdb D call of TRBD1 is not possible without DNA. The length of the CDR3 is 20 residues. Per germline, CDR1 SGHRS and CDR2 YFSETQ. The chain's CDR3 is CASSLGYGDRRLPGANVLTF. Filled out from reference TRBV5-1 and TRBJ2-6, the complete variable domain reads KAGVTQTPRYLIKTRGQQVTLSCSPISGHRSVSWYQQTPGQGLQFLFEYFSETQRNKGNFPGRFSGRQFSNSRSEMNVSTLELGDSALYLCASSLGYGDRRLPGANVLTFGAGSRLTVL.

The rearrangement uses TRBV20-1 and TRBJ2-7; absent DNA, TCRdb's TRBD2 call cannot be checked. Germline lookup yields CDR1 DFQATT and CDR2 SNEGSKA (reference sequence). This CDR3 contains 16 residues. This CDR3 reads CSASASLAGVLREQYF.

CDR3 sequence: CSARDPRGPPGELFF. The chain uses TRBV20-1 and TRBJ2-2; the D gene TCRdb calls, TRBD1, cannot be checked with no DNA. In germline, CDR1 is DFQATT, CDR2 SNEGSKA (reference sequence). The CDR3 has 15 amino acids.

The chain is built from TRBV2 and TRBJ2-3; TCRdb's assignment of TRBD2 cannot be checked, as there is no DNA. Germline V gives CDR1 SNHLY, CDR2 FYNNEI. CDR3 length: 15 amino acids. CDR3 loop: CASSEVGGNTDTQYF.

J is TRBJ2-1 and V is TRBV12-1; TCRdb lists TRBD2, though no DNA is available to test this call. TRBV12-1 constitutes a pseudogene. The CDR3 has 18 residues. The CDR3: CASRLFILAGPPYNEQFF.

The chain couples TRBV5-1 to TRBJ1-2. The CDR3 totals 15 residues. In germline, CDR1 is SGHRS, CDR2 YFSETQ. The CDR3 spells CASSLDAGWDYGYTF. Drawing the rest from reference TRBV5-1 and TRBJ1-2, the complete variable domain is KAGVTQTPRYLIKTRGQQVTLSCSPISGHRSVSWYQQTPGQGLQFLFEYFSETQRNKGNFPGRFSGRQFSNSRSEMNVSTLELGDSALYLCASSLDAGWDYGYTFGSGTRLTVV.

The chain couples TRBV12-3 or TRBV12-4 to TRBJ2-5; TCRdb outputs TRBD1, but without DNA this stays unchecked. The length of the CDR3 is 16 residues. CDR3 sequence reads: CASSPETGTGEETQYF.

V is TRBV7-2 and J is TRBJ2-5; TCRdb outputs TRBD2, but without DNA this stays unchecked. CDR3 size: 16 residues. CDR1 is SGHTA, CDR2 FQGNSA, per germline. CDR3 in amino acids: CASRPGTSGLQETQYF.

The chain has TRBV3-1 and TRBJ2-3; TCRdb reports TRBD1, a call that lacks DNA to check it against. From germline, CDR1 is LGHDT and CDR2 YNNKEL (reference sequence). The CDR3 runs 13 residues. The CDR3 protein is CASSQGDVITQYF.

The chain combines TRBV11-2 with TRBJ2-2; checking the TCRdb D call of TRBD1 is not possible without DNA. This CDR3 is built from 15 residues. Germline-derived CDR1 and CDR2 are SGHAT and FQNNGV. The CDR3: CASRKGDRDTGELFF.

This chain uses TRBV11-2 with TRBJ2-1; TCRdb picks TRBD2, but there is no DNA to check that call. Germline V gene sequence: CDR1 SGHAT, CDR2 FQNNGV. This CDR3 has 16 residues. CDR3 in amino acids: CASSFRAATSYNEQFF.

The chain has TRBV5-1 and TRBJ2-1. The CDR3 sequence is 13 residues long. Germline V gene sequence: CDR1 SGHRS, CDR2 YFSETQ. CDR3 residues: CASSLLDGNEQFF.

The rearrangement uses TRBV5-1 and TRBJ2-3; TCRdb returns TRBD2, unconfirmable since there is no DNA. Germline V gene sequence: CDR1 SGHRS, CDR2 YFSETQ. This CDR3 contains 16 residues. Here the CDR3 reads CASSLGTSKRTDTQYF. Filled out from reference TRBV5-1 and TRBJ2-3, the complete variable domain reads KAGVTQTPRYLIKTRGQQVTLSCSPISGHRSVSWYQQTPGQGLQFLFEYFSETQRNKGNFPGRFSGRQFSNSRSEMNVSTLELGDSALYLCASSLGTSKRTDTQYFGPGTRLTVL.

The chain uses TRBV20-1 and TRBJ2-3; the D gene TCRdb calls, TRBD2, cannot be checked with no DNA. This CDR3 spans 18 amino acids. Germline CDR1 DFQATT, CDR2 SNEGSKA (reference sequence). The CDR3 here is CSAREGTSGRLSTDTQYF.

The chain recombines TRBV24-1 with TRBJ2-7. There are 14 residues in the CDR3. Germline lookup yields CDR1 KGHDR and CDR2 SFDVKD. The CDR3 here is CATSETTEPYEQYF.

The V and J genes are TRBV29-1 and TRBJ1-1; TCRdb's D call, TRBD1, is unchecked because there is no DNA. Germline loops: CDR1 SQVTM, CDR2 ANQGSEA. The CDR3 contains 12 residues. The CDR3 protein is CSVKAPFTEAFF.

V is TRBV12-3 or TRBV12-4 and J is TRBJ2-4; TCRdb proposes TRBD2, but this gene call is untestable without DNA. This CDR3 has 16 residues. CDR3 amino acids: CASSLVAGDAKNIQYF.

This sequence joins TRBV7-9 and TRBJ2-5; TCRdb outputs TRBD2, but without DNA this stays unchecked. This CDR3 is 14 amino acids long. Germline CDR1 is SEHNR and CDR2 is FQNEAQ (reference sequence). CDR3 loop: CASSLSHGQETQYF.

The chain links TRBV21-1 to TRBJ2-2; TCRdb reports TRBD1, a call that lacks DNA to check it against. TRBV21-1 is a recognized pseudogene. This CDR3 region has 17 residues. This CDR3 reads CASSKPRGTPRAGELFF.

V gene TRBV18 combines with J gene TRBJ1-3. Germline CDR1 is KGHSH and CDR2 is LQKENI. This CDR3 has 12 residues. The CDR3: CASSPLEDTIYF.

V usage is TRBV24-1 and J usage is TRBJ2-5; lacking DNA, the TRBD2 call made by TCRdb goes unchecked. This CDR3 region has 15 residues. The germline V gene has CDR1 KGHDR and CDR2 SFDVKD. CDR3 loop: CATSRLAGSRETQYF.

The chain combines TRBV19 with TRBJ2-1; the D gene TCRdb calls, TRBD2, cannot be checked with no DNA. Germline V lookup: CDR1 LNHDA, CDR2 SQIVND (reference sequence). CDR3 length: 14 residues. CDR3: CASSERVSYNEQFF.

This chain uses TRBV6-5 with TRBJ2-3; there is no DNA to check the TCRdb D call of TRBD2. Germline V gene data show CDR1 as MNHEY and CDR2 as SVGAGI. The CDR3 is 14 residues long. The CDR3 spells CASYKGPGTDTQYF.

The chain carries TRBV11-2 and TRBJ2-3; absent DNA, TCRdb's TRBD2 call cannot be checked. The CDR3 loop spans 15 amino acids. From germline, CDR1 is SGHAT and CDR2 FQNNGV. CDR3 residues: CASSLGSGNTDTQYF. The whole variable domain, remainder taken from reference TRBV11-2 and TRBJ2-3, is EAGVAQSPRYKIIEKRQSVAFWCNPISGHATLYWYQQILGQGPKLLIQFQNNGVVDDSQLPKDRFSAERLKGVDSTLKIQPAKLEDSAVYLCASSLGSGNTDTQYFGPGTRLTVL.

This sequence joins TRBV9 and TRBJ1-4; the D call from TCRdb, TRBD1, cannot be confirmed without DNA. The CDR3 sequence is 16 residues long. Germline V CDR1 and CDR2: SGDLS, YYNGEE. CDR3 loop: CASSQTGGSTNEKLFF.

The rearrangement joins TRBV5-6 to TRBJ1-2; the D call of TRBD1 rests on TCRdb alone, since no DNA is present to check it. CDR1 and CDR2 (germline): SGHDT, YYEEEE. The CDR3 covers 15 residues. This CDR3 reads CASSGLQGAHYGYTF.

The chain recombines TRBV12-3 or TRBV12-4 with TRBJ2-1; the D call of TRBD1 rests on TCRdb alone, since no DNA is present to check it. The CDR3 consists of 17 residues. The CDR3 protein is CASSLIMGTRSYNEQFF.

V usage is TRBV5-5 and J usage is TRBJ2-7; the D call from TCRdb, TRBD2, cannot be confirmed without DNA. Germline V gene sequence: CDR1 SGHKS, CDR2 YYEKEE (reference sequence). The CDR3 spans 16 residues. The CDR3 protein is CASSLVVASGSYEQYF. The entire variable domain, with the rest obtained from reference TRBV5-5 and TRBJ2-7, is as follows: DAGVTQSPTHLIKTRGQQVTLRCSPISGHKSVSWYQQVLGQGPQFIFQYYEKEERGRGNFPDRFSARQFPNYSSELNVNALLLGDSALYLCASSLVVASGSYEQYFGPGTRLTVT.

This rearrangement joins TRBV19 to TRBJ1-1; TCRdb's D call, TRBD1, is unchecked because there is no DNA. The CDR3 has 14 amino acids. CDR1 and CDR2 (germline): LNHDA, SQIVND (reference sequence). The CDR3 is CASRWGSRNTEAFF.